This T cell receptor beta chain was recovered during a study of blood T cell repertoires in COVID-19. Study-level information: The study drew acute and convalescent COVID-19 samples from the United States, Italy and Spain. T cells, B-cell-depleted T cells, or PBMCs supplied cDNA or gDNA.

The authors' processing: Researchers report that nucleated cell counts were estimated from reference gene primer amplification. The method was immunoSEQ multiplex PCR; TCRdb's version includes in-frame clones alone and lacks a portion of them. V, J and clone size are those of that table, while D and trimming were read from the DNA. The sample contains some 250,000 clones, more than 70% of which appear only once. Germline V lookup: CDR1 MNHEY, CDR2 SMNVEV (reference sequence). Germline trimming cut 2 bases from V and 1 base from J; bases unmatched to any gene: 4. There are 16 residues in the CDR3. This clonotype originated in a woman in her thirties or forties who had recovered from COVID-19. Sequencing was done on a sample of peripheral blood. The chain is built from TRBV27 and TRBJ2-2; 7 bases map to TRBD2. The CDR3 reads CASSLLASGNTGELFF. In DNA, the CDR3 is TGTGCCAGCAGTTTACTCGCTAGCGGGAACACCGGGGAGCTGTTTTTT.